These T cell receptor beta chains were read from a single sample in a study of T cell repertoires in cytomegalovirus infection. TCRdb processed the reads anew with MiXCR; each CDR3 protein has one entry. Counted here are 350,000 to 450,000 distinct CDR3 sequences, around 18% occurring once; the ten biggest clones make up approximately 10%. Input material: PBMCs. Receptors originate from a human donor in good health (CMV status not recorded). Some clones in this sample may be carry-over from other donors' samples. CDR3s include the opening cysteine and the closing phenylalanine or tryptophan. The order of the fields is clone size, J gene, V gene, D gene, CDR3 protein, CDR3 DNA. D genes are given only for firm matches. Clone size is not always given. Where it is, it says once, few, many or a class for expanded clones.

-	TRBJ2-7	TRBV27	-	CASSFKGNEQYF	TGTGCCAGCAGTTTTAAGGGGAACGAGCAGTACTTC
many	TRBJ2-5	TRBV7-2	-	CASSSLGGGVRETQYF	TGTGCCAGCAGCTCCCTTGGAGGGGGGGTCCGAGAGACCCAGTACTTC
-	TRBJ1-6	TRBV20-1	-	CSATDRTHYNSPLHF	TGCAGTGCTACCGATCGGACTCATTATAATTCACCCCTCCACTTT
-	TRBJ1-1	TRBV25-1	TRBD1	CASRNRGGTEAFF	TGTGCCAGCAGAAACAGGGGAGGGACTGAAGCTTTCTTT
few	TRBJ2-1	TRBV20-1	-	CSARWQEAYNEQFF	TGCAGTGCTAGGTGGCAGGAGGCCTACAATGAGCAGTTCTTC
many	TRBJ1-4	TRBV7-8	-	CASSSSLGDRNEKLFF	TGTGCCAGCAGCTCCTCGCTTGGGGACCGTAATGAAAAACTGTTTTTT
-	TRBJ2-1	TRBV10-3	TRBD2	CTISEPGLAGLNEQFF	TGTACCATCAGTGAACCGGGACTAGCGGGCCTCAATGAGCAGTTCTTC
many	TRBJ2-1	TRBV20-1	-	CSAREPGNYNEQFF	TGCAGTGCTAGAGAACCAGGAAATTACAATGAGCAGTTCTTC
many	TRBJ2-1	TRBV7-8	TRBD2	CASTRAGAGYEQFF	TGTGCCAGCACCCGAGCGGGGGCAGGCTATGAGCAGTTCTTC
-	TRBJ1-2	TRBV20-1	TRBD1	CSAPITQTGVYGYTF	TGCAGTGCTCCGATAACCCAGACAGGGGTCTATGGCTACACCTTC
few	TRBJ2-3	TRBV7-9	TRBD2	CASSWGAGGIVDTQYF	TGTGCCAGCAGCTGGGGGGCGGGGGGCATCGTCGATACGCAGTATTTT
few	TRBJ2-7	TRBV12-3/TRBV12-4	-	CASSSGFSREQYF	TGTGCCAGCAGTTCGGGGTTCTCGAGGGAGCAGTACTTC
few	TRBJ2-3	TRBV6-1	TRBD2	CASSHPTPGLAGGPYTQYF	TGTGCCAGCAGTCACCCTACCCCGGGACTAGCGGGAGGGCCGTATACGCAGTATTTT
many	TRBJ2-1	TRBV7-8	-	CASSLSRGAPNEQFF	TGTGCCAGCAGCTTAAGTCGCGGGGCCCCCAATGAGCAGTTCTTC
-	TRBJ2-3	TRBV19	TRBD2	CASSPQASGRAIDTQYF	TGTGCCAGTAGTCCACAAGCTAGCGGGAGGGCGATAGATACGCAGTATTTT
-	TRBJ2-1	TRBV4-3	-	CASSQDDLYNEQFF	TGCGCCAGCAGCCAAGATGACCTTTACAATGAGCAGTTCTTC
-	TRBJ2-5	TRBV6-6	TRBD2	CASKILAGEETQYF	TGTGCCAGCAAGATACTAGCGGGAGAAGAGACCCAGTACTTC
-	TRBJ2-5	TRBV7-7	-	CASSTRLEAGAETQYF	TGTGCCAGCAGCACACGACTAGAGGCAGGGGCAGAGACCCAGTACTTC
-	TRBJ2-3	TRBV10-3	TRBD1	CAISERGQGDTQYF	TGTGCCATCAGTGAGCGAGGACAGGGGGATACGCAGTATTTT
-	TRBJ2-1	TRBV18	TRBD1	CASSPRDSNEQFF	TGTGCCAGCTCACCTAGGGACAGCAATGAGCAGTTCTTC
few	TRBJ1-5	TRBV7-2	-	CASSLRGGRWGPQHF	TGTGCCAGCAGCTTAAGGGGGGGCCGGTGGGGGCCCCAGCATTTT
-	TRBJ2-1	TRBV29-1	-	CSVGRVKSYNEQFF	TGCAGCGTTGGCAGGGTAAAATCCTACAATGAGCAGTTCTTC
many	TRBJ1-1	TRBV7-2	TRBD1	CASSPLLGTVTEAFF	TGTGCCAGCAGCCCCCTCCTAGGGACAGTAACTGAAGCTTTCTTT
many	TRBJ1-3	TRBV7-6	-	CASSLAEGNTIYF	TGTGCCAGCAGCTTAGCTGAGGGAAACACCATATATTTT
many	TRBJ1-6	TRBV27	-	CASSQGPGYSPLHF	TGTGCCAGCAGCCAGGGTCCGGGCTACTCACCCCTCCACTTT
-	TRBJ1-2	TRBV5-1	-	CASSLDADGYGYTF	TGCGCCAGCAGCTTGGACGCGGACGGCTATGGCTACACCTTC
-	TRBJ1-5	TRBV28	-	CASSVGTGHQPQHF	TGTGCCAGCAGTGTGGGTACGGGGCATCAGCCCCAGCATTTT
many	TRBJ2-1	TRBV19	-	CASSRGGRDEQFF	TGTGCCAGTAGTAGAGGGGGACGGGACGAGCAGTTCTTC
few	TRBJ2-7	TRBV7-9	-	CASSLLNSEQYF	TGTGCCAGCAGCTTATTAAATAGCGAGCAGTACTTC
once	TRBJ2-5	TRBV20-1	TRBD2	CSASLAGTQETQYF	TGCAGTGCTAGTCTAGCGGGGACTCAAGAGACCCAGTACTTC
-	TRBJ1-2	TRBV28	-	CASSLDGTGLYGYTF	TGTGCCAGCAGTTTAGATGGGACGGGCCTCTATGGCTACACCTTC
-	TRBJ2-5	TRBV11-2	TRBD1	CASSPGTGVETQYF	TGTGCCAGCAGCCCCGGGACAGGAGTAGAGACCCAGTACTTC
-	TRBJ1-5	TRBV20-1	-	CSASVAGSQPQHF	TGCAGTGCTAGTGTAGCGGGAAGTCAGCCCCAGCATTTT
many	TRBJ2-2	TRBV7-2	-	CASTEGTGELFF	TGTGCCAGCACCGAGGGCACCGGGGAGCTGTTTTTT
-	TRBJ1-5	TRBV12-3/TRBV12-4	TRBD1	CASSIDRGSQPQHF	TGTGCCAGCAGTATAGACAGGGGGTCGCAGCCCCAGCATTTT
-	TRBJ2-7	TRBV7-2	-	CASSLSRDWYEQYF	TGTGCCAGCAGCCTGTCCCGGGACTGGTACGAGCAGTACTTC
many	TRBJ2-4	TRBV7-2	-	CASSPPPGNIQYF	TGTGCCAGCAGCCCACCTCCAGGAAACATTCAGTACTTC
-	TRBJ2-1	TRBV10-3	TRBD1	CAIGTGTYNEQFF	TGTGCCATAGGGACAGGGACTTACAATGAGCAGTTCTTC
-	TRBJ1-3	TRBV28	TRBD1	CASSLRGGSGNTIYF	TGTGCCAGCAGCCTCAGGGGGGGCTCTGGAAACACCATATATTTT
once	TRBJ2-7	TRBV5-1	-	CASGLDRQAYEQYF	TGCGCCAGCGGGTTGGACAGACAGGCCTACGAGCAGTACTTC
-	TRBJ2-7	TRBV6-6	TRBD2	CASSSVRTSASYEQYF	TGTGCCAGCAGTTCGGTTAGAACTAGCGCGTCCTACGAGCAGTACTTC
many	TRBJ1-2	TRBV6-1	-	CASSDPHSANYGYTF	TGTGCCAGCAGTGATCCCCACTCCGCCAACTATGGCTACACCTTC
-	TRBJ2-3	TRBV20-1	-	CSALTDTQYF	TGCAGTGCTCTTACAGATACGCAGTATTTT
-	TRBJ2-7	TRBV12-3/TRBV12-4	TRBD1	CASRATGGFYEQYF	TGTGCCAGCAGGGCGACAGGGGGATTCTACGAGCAGTACTTC
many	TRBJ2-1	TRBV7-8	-	CASSLEGRVGNEQFF	TGTGCCAGCAGCTTAGAGGGGCGGGTGGGGAATGAGCAGTTCTTC
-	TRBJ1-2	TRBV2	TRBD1	CASIRDRGGGYGYTF	TGTGCCAGCATCCGGGACAGGGGGGGCGGCTATGGCTACACCTTC
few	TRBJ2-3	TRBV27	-	CASSLITGLDTQYF	TGTGCCAGCAGTTTAATCACAGGGTTAGATACGCAGTATTTT
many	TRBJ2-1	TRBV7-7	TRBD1	CASSRSTGGNEQFF	TGTGCCAGCAGTCGTTCCACAGGGGGCAATGAGCAGTTCTTC
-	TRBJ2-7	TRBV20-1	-	CSARTMTYEQYF	TGCAGTGCAAGGACAATGACCTACGAGCAGTACTTC
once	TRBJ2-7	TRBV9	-	CASSVDGSYEQYF	TGTGCCAGCAGCGTAGACGGGAGCTACGAGCAGTACTTC
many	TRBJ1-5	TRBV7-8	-	CASSLGEREPQHF	TGTGCCAGCAGCTTAGGGGAACGGGAGCCCCAGCATTTT
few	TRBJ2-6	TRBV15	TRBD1	CATNRDRHSGANVLTF	TGTGCCACGAACCGGGACAGGCACTCTGGGGCCAACGTCCTGACTTTC
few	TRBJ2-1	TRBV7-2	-	CASSSRPGYAGLNEQFF	TGTGCCAGCAGCTCACGTCCAGGTTACGCAGGGCTCAACGAGCAGTTCTTC
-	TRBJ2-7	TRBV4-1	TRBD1	CASSQGRGQGREEQYF	TGCGCCAGCAGCCAAGGAAGGGGACAGGGGAGGGAAGAGCAGTACTTC
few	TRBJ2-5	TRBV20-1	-	CSAGKGQETQYF	TGCAGTGCTGGGAAGGGTCAAGAGACCCAGTACTTC